This TCR beta chain appears in the sequencing data of a study of identical twins. MiXCR was run by TCRdb on the 5' RACE reads, yielding one entry per CDR3 protein. The table records about 470,000 distinct CDR3 sequences, 24% of them present only once. The V gene end was trimmed by 4 bases and the J gene end by 15 bases; junction bases not matched to a gene: 9. Germline V lookup: CDR1 LGHDT, CDR2 YNNKEL (reference sequence). The CDR3 is 12 residues long. This clonotype has more than one count but fewer than ten. The data were also submitted as part of a second study, on T cells expressing NK-cell markers.

Sequencing used CD4+ T cells sorted from blood. This receptor was identified in a woman in her late teens or twenties in good health. This chain uses TRBV3-1 with TRBJ2-1; 7 positions match TRBD2. Here the CDR3 DNA reads TGTGCCAGCAGCCCCGGGGGGATGAAGTGGTTCTTC. It yields the protein CASSPGGMKWFF.